This TCR beta chain was documented in a study of cytomegalovirus exposure and HLA in healthy donors. Study-wide context: Drawn from HLA-typed donors, about 85 million unique TCRs were held in an early data release.

13 Jbeta primers and 60 Vbeta primers were used for the PCR. The protocol was immunoSEQ multiplex PCR, while the TCRdb copy is restricted to in-frame clones and leaves out a portion. The sample shows 150,000 to 200,000 clones, approximately 80% of them seen only once. V lost 3 bases and J lost 2; bases outside the gene matches: 7. Germline CDR1 and CDR2: SGHNT and YYREEE (reference sequence). The CDR3 extends over 16 amino acids. The sequenced sample consisted of PBMCs. The chain combines TRBV5-4 with TRBJ2-3; 9 bases match TRBD2. This receptor was taken from a man aged 45-60 years in good health and CMV-seropositive. CDR3 DNA sequence: TGTGCCAGCAGCTCGCCGGGACTAGCATCCACAGATACGCAGTATTTT. It translates to CASSSPGLASTDTQYF.